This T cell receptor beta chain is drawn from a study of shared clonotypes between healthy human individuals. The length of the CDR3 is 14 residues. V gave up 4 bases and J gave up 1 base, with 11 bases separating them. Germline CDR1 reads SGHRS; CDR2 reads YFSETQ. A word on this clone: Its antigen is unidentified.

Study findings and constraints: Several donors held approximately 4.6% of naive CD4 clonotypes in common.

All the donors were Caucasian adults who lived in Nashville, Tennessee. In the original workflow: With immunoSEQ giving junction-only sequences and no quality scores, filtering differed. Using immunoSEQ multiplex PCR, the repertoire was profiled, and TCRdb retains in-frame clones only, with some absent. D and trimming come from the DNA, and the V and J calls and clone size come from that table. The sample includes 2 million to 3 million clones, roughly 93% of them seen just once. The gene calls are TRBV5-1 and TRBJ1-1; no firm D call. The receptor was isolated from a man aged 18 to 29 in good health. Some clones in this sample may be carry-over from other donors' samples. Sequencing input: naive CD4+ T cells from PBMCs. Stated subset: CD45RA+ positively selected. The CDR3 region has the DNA TGCGCCAGCAGCCCTTTAGGCCAGAACACTGAAGCTTTCTTT. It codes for CASSPLGQNTEAFF.